A selection of T cell receptor beta chains follows, all from one sample in a study of shared clonotypes between healthy human individuals. Profiling relied on immunoSEQ multiplex PCR, and the TCRdb table lists in-frame clones only, not all of them. The data show roughly 2 million clones, over 85% seen once. Sequenced sample: naive CD8+ T cells sorted from blood. These receptors came from a man aged 18 to 30 in good health. Each CDR3 is given with its conserved first and last residue. A D gene is named only where the DNA matches it firmly. Clone sizes are given selectively: once, few, many, or a class where the clone is expanded.

TRBJ1-2 | TRBV9 | - | - | CASSVGGGTDGYTF | TGTGCCAGCAGCGTAGGGGGAGGGACGGATGGCTACACCTTC
TRBJ2-1 | TRBV27 | - | - | CASRLAPAGPYNEQFF | TGTGCCAGCAGATTAGCTCCCGCGGGCCCCTACAATGAGCAGTTCTTC
TRBJ1-1 | TRBV27 | - | - | CASSLFIGGSTEAFF | TGTGCCAGCAGTTTATTTATAGGGGGTTCTACTGAAGCTTTCTTT
TRBJ2-7 | TRBV6-4 | - | TRBD1 | CASSVDRAIPYSYEQYF | TGTGCCAGCAGTGTGGACAGGGCTATCCCCTACTCCTACGAGCAGTACTTC
TRBJ1-2 | TRBV9 | - | - | CASSPDGSNYGYTF | TGTGCCAGCAGCCCCGACGGATCTAACTATGGCTACACCTTC
TRBJ2-1 | TRBV19 | - | - | CASSIESYRNEQFF | TGTGCCAGTAGTATAGAAAGCTACCGCAATGAGCAGTTCTTC
TRBJ2-7 | TRBV27 | - | - | CASSLQGAGIGYEQYF | TGTGCCAGCAGTTTACAAGGGGCAGGCATCGGGTACGAGCAGTACTTC
TRBJ2-1 | TRBV7-9 | - | - | CASSLVGTYHNEQFF | TGTGCCAGCAGCTTAGTGGGGACATATCACAATGAGCAGTTCTTC
TRBJ2-5 | TRBV15 | - | TRBD2 | CATSPRGGREDRGRETQYF | TGTGCCACCAGCCCTCGCGGCGGGCGGGAGGACAGAGGGCGAGAGACCCAGTACTTC
TRBJ1-4 | TRBV29-1 | - | TRBD1 | CSVKTGQGYEKLFF | TGCAGCGTCAAAACGGGACAGGGGTATGAAAAACTGTTTTTT
TRBJ2-1 | TRBV29-1 | - | - | CSVVFSAAGIRNEQFF | TGCAGCGTTGTTTTCTCGGCGGCAGGGATTCGCAATGAGCAGTTCTTC
TRBJ1-2 | TRBV6-5 | - | - | CARNLLCSFGYGYTF | TGTGCCCGCAATTTGTTATGTAGTTTTGGTTATGGCTACACCTTC
TRBJ1-2 | TRBV4-1 | - | - | CASSQDWPDWNGYTF | TGCGCCAGCAGCCAAGATTGGCCAGATTGGAATGGCTACACCTTC
TRBJ2-7 | TRBV4-1 | - | - | CASSRALTYEQYF | TGCGCCAGCAGCCGCGCGCTCACCTACGAGCAGTACTTC
TRBJ2-1 | TRBV27 | - | TRBD1 | CASSSGQPRDEQFF | TGTGCCAGCAGTTCGGGACAGCCGAGGGATGAGCAGTTCTTC
TRBJ2-1 | TRBV30 | - | - | CAWSPTGGEQFF | TGTGCCTGGAGTCCCACAGGAGGGGAGCAGTTCTTC
TRBJ2-5 | TRBV4-1 | - | TRBD2 | CASSPELAGLQETQYF | TGCGCCAGCAGCCCAGAGTTAGCGGGGTTACAAGAGACCCAGTACTTC
TRBJ2-5 | TRBV7-9 | - | - | CTSSLVAASETQYF | TGTACCAGCAGCTTAGTTGCAGCATCGGAGACCCAGTACTTC
TRBJ1-2 | TRBV4-1 | once | - | CASSQDSSNYGYTF | TGCGCCAGCAGCCAAGACAGTTCTAACTATGGCTACACCTTC
TRBJ2-2 | TRBV10-1 | - | TRBD1 | CASSESQGWTGELFF | TGCGCCAGCAGTGAATCACAGGGGTGGACCGGGGAGCTGTTTTTT